Sequencing of this TCR beta chain was carried out in a study of T cells after yellow fever vaccination. Broader study findings: Peak timing came faster in the weaker secondary response, day 5 versus 15.

Concerning this clonotype itself: Antigen specificity is unknown.

Template-switching 5'RACE yielded the TCR cDNA; a universal primer site and UMIs were added in the process. TCRdb reprocessed the 5' RACE reads via MiXCR and lists one record per CDR3 protein. The sample records about 68,000 distinct CDR3 sequences, approximately 6.1% being singletons. Source: CD8+ T cells sorted from PBMCs, taken roughly 45 days after the first yellow fever vaccination. The clonotype comes from a man younger than 30 who received the YFV17D yellow fever vaccine.

This chain's CDR3 is CASSLILVGGWNSPLHF. CDR3 coding DNA: TGTGCCAGCAGTTTAATTTTGGTGGGGGGCTGGAATTCACCCCTCCACTTT. The rearrangement joins TRBV27 to TRBJ1-6; tentative D call: TRBD1 (6 bases). CDR1 and CDR2 from the germline V gene are MNHEY and SMNVEV (reference sequence). V was shortened by 2 bases and J by 7 bases, with 18 bases between the two germline ends. This CDR3 region has 17 residues.